This TCR beta chain emerged from a study of sequential checkpoint blockade in melanoma. At the level of the study: Patients were randomized 1:1 to nivolumab-then-ipilimumab or ipilimumab-then-nivolumab first-line.

Repertoires were generated with immunoSEQ multiplex PCR, while TCRdb's copy carries only in-frame clones and drops some. The sample yields about 17,000 clones, 65% to 85% seen once. Treatment noted: randomized to nivolumab then ipilimumab (arm A) or the reverse (arm B). No patient had prior DNA-damaging chemotherapy. CDR3 size: 17 residues. Looked up from germline, CDR1 is SGHNT and CDR2 is YENEEA. With V trimmed by 5 bases and J by 1 base, 12 bases remained unmatched. The receptor was derived from a human donor with melanoma. The sample was CD8+ T cells sorted from blood (inferred from file names), taken from a patient given nivolumab and ipilimumab in sequence. The chain joins TRBV11-3 to TRBJ1-1, with 8 nucleotides matching TRBD1. CDR3 coding DNA: TGTGCCAGCAGCCCCATTCCGGGACAGGTGAAGAACACTGAAGCTTTCTTT. Translated, it gives CASSPIPGQVKNTEAFF.